Listed here is a single T cell receptor (beta chain). This sample stems from a study of cytomegalovirus exposure and HLA in healthy donors. Here immunoSEQ multiplex PCR was the method, and the copy in TCRdb shows in-frame clones only, minus some. The sample contains about 160,000 clones, around 96% of which appear only once. The CDR3 extends over 14 amino acids. Sequencing was carried out using PBMCs. The sequence was collected from a woman under 30 in good health and CMV-seronegative. V is TRBV12-1 and J is TRBJ2-5; the table's D call, TRBD1, was not checked against the DNA. TRBV12-1 is shown as a pseudogene. The CDR3 is CASSFLFRAETQYF. The DNA for the CDR3 is TGTGCCAGCAGCTTTCTTTTCAGGGCAGAGACCCAGTACTTC.